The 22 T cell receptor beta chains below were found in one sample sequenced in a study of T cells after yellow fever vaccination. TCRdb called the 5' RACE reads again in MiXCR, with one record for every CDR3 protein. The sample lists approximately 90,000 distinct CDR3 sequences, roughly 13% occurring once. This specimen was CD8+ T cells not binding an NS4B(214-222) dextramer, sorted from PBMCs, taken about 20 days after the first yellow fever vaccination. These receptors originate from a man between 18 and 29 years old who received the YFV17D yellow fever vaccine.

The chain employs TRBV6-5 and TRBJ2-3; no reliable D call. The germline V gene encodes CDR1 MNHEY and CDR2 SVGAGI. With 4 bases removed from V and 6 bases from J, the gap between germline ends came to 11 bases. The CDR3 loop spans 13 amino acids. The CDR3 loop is CASSLAESDTQYF. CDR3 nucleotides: TGTGCCAGCAGTTTGGCTGAATCGGATACGCAGTATTTT.

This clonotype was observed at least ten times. The CDR3 region has the DNA TGTGCCAGCGCCGACAGCTACGAGCAGTACTTC. This gives the protein CASADSYEQYF. The gene calls are TRBV3-1 and TRBJ2-7; D is possibly TRBD1 (5 bases). V shed 8 bases and J shed 3 bases, with 8 bases lying between them. Germline assignment: CDR1 LGHDT and CDR2 YNNKEL (reference sequence). There are 11 residues in the CDR3.

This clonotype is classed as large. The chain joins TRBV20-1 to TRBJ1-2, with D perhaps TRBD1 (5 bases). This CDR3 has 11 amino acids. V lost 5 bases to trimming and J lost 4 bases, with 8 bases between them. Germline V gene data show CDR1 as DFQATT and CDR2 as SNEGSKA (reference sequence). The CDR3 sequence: CSADDSYGYTF. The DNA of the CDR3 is TGCAGTGCTGACGACAGCTATGGCTACACCTTC.

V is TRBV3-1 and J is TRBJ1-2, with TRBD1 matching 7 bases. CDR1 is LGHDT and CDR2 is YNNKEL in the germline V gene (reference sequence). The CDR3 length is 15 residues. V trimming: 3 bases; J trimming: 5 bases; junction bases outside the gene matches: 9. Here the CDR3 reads CASSQVGQDYYGYTF. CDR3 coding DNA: TGTGCCAGCAGCCAGGTTGGACAGGATTATTATGGCTACACCTTC.

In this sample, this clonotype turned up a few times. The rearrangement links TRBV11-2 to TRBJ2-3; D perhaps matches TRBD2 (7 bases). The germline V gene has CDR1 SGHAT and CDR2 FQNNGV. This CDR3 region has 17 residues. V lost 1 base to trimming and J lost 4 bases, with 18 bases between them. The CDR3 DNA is TGTGCCAGCAGCTTAGGTTTGTACGGGGGGCCATCAGATACGCAGTATTTT. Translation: CASSLGLYGGPSDTQYF. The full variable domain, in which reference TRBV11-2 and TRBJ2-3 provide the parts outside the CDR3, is EAGVAQSPRYKIIEKRQSVAFWCNPISGHATLYWYQQILGQGPKLLIQFQNNGVVDDSQLPKDRFSAERLKGVDSTLKIQPAKLEDSAVYLCASSLGLYGGPSDTQYFGPGTRLTVL.

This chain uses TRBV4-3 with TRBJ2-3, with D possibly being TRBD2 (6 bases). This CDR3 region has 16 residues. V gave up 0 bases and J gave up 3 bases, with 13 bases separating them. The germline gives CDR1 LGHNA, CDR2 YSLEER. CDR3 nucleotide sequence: TGCGCCAGCAGCCAAGATGGGACTTCGAGGACAGATACGCAGTATTTT. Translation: CASSQDGTSRTDTQYF.

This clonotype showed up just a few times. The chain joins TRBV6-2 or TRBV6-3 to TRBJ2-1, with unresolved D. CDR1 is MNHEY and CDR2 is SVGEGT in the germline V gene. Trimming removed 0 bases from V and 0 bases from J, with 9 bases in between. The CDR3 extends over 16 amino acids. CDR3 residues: CASSYSSDVSYNEQFF. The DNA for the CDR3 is TGTGCCAGCAGTTACTCATCGGACGTCTCCTACAATGAGCAGTTCTTC.

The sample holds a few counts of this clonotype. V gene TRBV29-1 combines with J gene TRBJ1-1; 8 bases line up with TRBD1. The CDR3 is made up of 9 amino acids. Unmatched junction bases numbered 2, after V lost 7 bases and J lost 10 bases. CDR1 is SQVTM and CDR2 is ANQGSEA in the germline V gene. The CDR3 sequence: CSDTGGAFF. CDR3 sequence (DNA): TGCAGCGATACAGGGGGAGCTTTCTTT.

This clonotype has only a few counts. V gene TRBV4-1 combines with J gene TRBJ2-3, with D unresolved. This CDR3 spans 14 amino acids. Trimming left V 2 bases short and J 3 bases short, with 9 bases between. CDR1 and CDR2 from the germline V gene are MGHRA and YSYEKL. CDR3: CASSQFRGTDTQYF. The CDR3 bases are TGCGCCAGCAGCCAATTTCGTGGGACAGATACGCAGTATTTT.

CDR3 bases: TGTGCCAGCAGCTCCGCCCGAGGACAGGGGCTAAGCACAGATACGCAGTATTTT. It is translated as CASSSARGQGLSTDTQYF. The chain employs TRBV7-9 and TRBJ2-3, with TRBD1 matching 9 bases. CDR3 length: 18 residues. V lost 4 bases to trimming and J lost 0 bases; unmatched junction nucleotides: 11. Germline values: CDR1 SEHNR, CDR2 FQNEAQ (reference sequence).

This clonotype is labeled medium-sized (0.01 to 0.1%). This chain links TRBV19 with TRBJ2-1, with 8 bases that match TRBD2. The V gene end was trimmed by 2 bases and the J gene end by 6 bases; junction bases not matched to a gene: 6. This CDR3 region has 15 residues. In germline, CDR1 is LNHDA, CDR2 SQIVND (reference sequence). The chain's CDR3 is CASSILTSEVNEQFF. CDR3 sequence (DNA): TGTGCCAGTAGTATACTGACTAGCGAAGTCAATGAGCAGTTCTTC.

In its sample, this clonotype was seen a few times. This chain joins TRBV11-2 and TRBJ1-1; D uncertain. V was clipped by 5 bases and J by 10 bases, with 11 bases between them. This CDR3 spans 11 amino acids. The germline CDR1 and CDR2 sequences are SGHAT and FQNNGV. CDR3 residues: CASSDYKGAFF. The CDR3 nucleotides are TGTGCCAGCAGCGATTACAAGGGAGCTTTCTTT.

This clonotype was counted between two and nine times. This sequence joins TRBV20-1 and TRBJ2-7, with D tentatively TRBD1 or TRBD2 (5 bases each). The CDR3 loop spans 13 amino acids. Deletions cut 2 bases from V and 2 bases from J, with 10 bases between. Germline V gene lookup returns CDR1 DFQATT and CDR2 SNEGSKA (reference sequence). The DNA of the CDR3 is TGCAGTGCTAGAACCGGGGCGACCTACGAGCAGTACGTC. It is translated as CSARTGATYEQYV.

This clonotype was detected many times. CDR3 in amino acids: CASSSPWGTDTQYF. DNA for the CDR3: TGTGCCAGTTCCTCCCCCTGGGGCACAGATACGCAGTATTTT. The rearrangement uses TRBV7-2 and TRBJ2-3; no clear D gene. Trimming cost V 9 bases and J 1 base, with 14 bases left between them. Germline V gene sequence: CDR1 SGHTA, CDR2 FQGNSA. The CDR3 consists of 14 residues. The full variable domain, with the rest looked up from reference TRBV7-2 and TRBJ2-3, is GAGVSQSPSNKVTEKGKDVELRCDPISGHTALYWYRQSLGQGLEFLIYFQGNSAPDKSGLPSDRFSAERTGGSVSTLTIQRTQQEDSAVYLCASSSPWGTDTQYFGPGTRLTVL.

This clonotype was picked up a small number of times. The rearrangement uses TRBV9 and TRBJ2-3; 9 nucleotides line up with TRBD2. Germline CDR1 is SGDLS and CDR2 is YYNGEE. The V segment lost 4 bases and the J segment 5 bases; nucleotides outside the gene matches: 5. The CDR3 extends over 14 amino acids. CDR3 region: CASSLSGGLDTQYF. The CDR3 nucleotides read TGTGCCAGCAGCCTCAGCGGGGGGTTAGATACGCAGTATTTT. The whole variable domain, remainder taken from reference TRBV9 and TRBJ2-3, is DSGVTQTPKHLITATGQRVTLRCSPRSGDLSVYWYQQSLDQGLQFLIQYYNGEERAKGNILERFSAQQFPDLHSELNLSSLELGDSALYFCASSLSGGLDTQYFGPGTRLTVL.

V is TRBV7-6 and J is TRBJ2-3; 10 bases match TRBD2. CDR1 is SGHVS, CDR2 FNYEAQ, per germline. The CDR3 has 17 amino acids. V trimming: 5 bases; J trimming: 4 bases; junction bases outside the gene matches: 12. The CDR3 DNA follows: TGTGCCAGCAGCCATTTTAGAGGAGCGGGGGGGTCAGATACGCAGTATTTT. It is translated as CASSHFRGAGGSDTQYF.

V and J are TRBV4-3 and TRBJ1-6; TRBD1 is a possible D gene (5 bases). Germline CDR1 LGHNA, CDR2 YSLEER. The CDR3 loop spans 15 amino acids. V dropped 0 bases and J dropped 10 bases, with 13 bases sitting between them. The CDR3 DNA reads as TGCGCCAGCAGCCAAGATTGGGGGGTCGGGTCACCCCTCCACTTT. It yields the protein CASSQDWGVGSPLHF.

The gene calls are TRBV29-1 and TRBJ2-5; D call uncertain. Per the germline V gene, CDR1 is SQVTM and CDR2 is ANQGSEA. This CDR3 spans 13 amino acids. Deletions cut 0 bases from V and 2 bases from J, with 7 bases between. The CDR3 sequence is CSVEDLEQETQYF. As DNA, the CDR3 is TGCAGCGTTGAAGATCTGGAGCAAGAGACCCAGTACTTC. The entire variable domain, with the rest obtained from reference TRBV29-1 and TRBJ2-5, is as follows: SAVISQKPSRDICQRGTSLTIQCQVDSQVTMMFWYRQQPGQSLTLIATANQGSEATYESGFVIDKFPISRPNLTFSTLTVSNMSPEDSSIYLCSVEDLEQETQYFGPGTRLLVL.

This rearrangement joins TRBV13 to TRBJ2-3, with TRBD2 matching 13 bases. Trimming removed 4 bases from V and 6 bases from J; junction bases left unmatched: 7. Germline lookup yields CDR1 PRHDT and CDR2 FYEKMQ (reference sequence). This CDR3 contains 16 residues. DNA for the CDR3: TGTGCCAGCAGCTCCGGACTAGCGGGGGTAGTGGATACGCAGTATTTT. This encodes CASSSGLAGVVDTQYF.

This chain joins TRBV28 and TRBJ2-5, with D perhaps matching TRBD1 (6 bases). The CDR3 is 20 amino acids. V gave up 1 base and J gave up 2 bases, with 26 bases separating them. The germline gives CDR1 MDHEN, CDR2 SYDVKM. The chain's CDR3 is CASSLYVRGSRGGSQETQYF. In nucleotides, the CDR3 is TGTGCCAGCAGTTTATATGTCAGGGGCTCCCGTGGGGGATCACAAGAGACCCAGTACTTC.

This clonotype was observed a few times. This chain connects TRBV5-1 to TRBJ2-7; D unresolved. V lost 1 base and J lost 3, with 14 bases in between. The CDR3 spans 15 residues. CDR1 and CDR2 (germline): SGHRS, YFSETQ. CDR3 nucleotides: TGCGCCAGCAGCTTGAATAAAGAAGTTAACTACGAGCAGTACTTC. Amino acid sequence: CASSLNKEVNYEQYF. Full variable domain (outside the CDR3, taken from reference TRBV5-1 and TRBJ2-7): KAGVTQTPRYLIKTRGQQVTLSCSPISGHRSVSWYQQTPGQGLQFLFEYFSETQRNKGNFPGRFSGRQFSNSRSEMNVSTLELGDSALYLCASSLNKEVNYEQYFGPGTRLTVT.

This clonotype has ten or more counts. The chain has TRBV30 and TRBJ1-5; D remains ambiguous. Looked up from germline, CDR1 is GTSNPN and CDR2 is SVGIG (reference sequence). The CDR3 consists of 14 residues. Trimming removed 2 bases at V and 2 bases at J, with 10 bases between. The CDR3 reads CAWSLGFGNQPQHF. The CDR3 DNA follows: TGTGCCTGGAGTTTGGGATTTGGCAATCAGCCCCAGCATTTT.